This T cell receptor (beta chain) was sequenced during a study of T-cell reconstitution after alpha-beta-depleted transplantation in children. Findings and limits, study-wide: Elevated TCRbeta diversity at day 60 was traced, in some patients, to surviving recipient T cells and thymic progenitors. At one year after transplant, newly produced T cells mostly accounted for T-cell counts and diversity.

The CDR3 length is 18 residues. The germline V gene has CDR1 WSHSY and CDR2 SAAADI. V was pared by 6 bases and J by 5 bases, with 18 bases of the junction left unmatched. As it was prepared, the TCRbeta library received unique molecular identifiers. TCRdb reprocessed the PCR reads via MiXCR and lists one record per CDR3 protein. The sample includes hundreds of thousands of distinct CDR3 sequences, about 10% seen only once; the top ten take just over 2%. A note on this clonotype: The antigen is undetermined.

The specimen was PBMCs, collected before TCRalphabeta/CD19-depleted stem cell transplant. This sequence originates from a child under 10 years old with inherited bone marrow failure, due to receive a stem cell transplant. The rearrangement uses TRBV10-2 and TRBJ2-5; 10 bases agree with TRBD2. The CDR3 reads CASRGDSAGGTVYETQYF. CDR3 DNA sequence: TGCGCCAGCAGAGGGGATTCAGCGGGAGGGACGGTATATGAGACCCAGTACTTC.